The 15 T cell receptor beta chains listed next were all sequenced from one sample in a study of T cells in Graves' hyperthyroidism and ophthalmopathy. Amplification targeted TCR beta CDR3 regions from RNA transcripts. A first-round RT-PCR of the TCR CDR3 used the HTBI primer set. TCRdb used MiXCR to reprocess the multiplex PCR reads, holding one entry per CDR3 protein. Of 500,000 to 650,000 distinct CDR3 sequences in the sample, 17% were seen once. What was sequenced was blood. The receptors were gathered from a woman aged 18-35 years with Graves' ophthalmopathy.

This clonotype appeared many times. The rearrangement joins TRBV28 to TRBJ2-7, with a possible D match to TRBD2 (6 bases). Germline lookup yields CDR1 MDHEN and CDR2 SYDVKM. The CDR3 covers 14 residues. Trimming took off 5 bases at V and 4 bases at J, with 15 bases between the two ends. In nucleotides, the CDR3 is TGTGCCAGCAGTCAAGGAGGGGTCAGGTACGAGCAGTACTTC. Amino acids: CASSQGGVRYEQYF.

This clonotype was recorded a few times. V is TRBV2 and J is TRBJ2-1; unclear D gene. The CDR3 extends over 16 amino acids. Germline CDR1 SNHLY, CDR2 FYNNEI. Trimming removed 5 bases from V and 0 bases from J, with 14 bases in between. The CDR3 loop is CASSNFQIPSYNEQFF. The CDR3 DNA sequence: TGTGCCAGCAGTAATTTCCAGATACCCTCCTACAATGAGCAGTTCTTC.

A word on this clonotype: A much larger clone is a single base away; this may be a read error. The chain links TRBV12-3 or TRBV12-4 to TRBJ2-2, with a possible D match to TRBD1 (6 bases). V gave up 10 bases and J gave up 3 bases, with 21 bases separating them. The CDR3 has 16 amino acids. CDR3 coding DNA: TGTGCCAACAGCTCCCAGGGGCGGCGTGACACCGGGGAGCTGTTTTTT. The encoded protein is CANSSQGRRDTGELFF.

In the case of this clonotype: Since a much larger clone is just one base distant, this may be a read error. The V call is TRBV28, the J call TRBJ2-2, with TRBD2 matching 7 bases. The CDR3 is 16 residues long. CDR1 MDHEN and CDR2 SYDVKM come from the germline V gene. The V gene end was trimmed by 5 bases and the J gene end by 3 bases; junction bases not matched to a gene: 9. The DNA for the CDR3 is TGTGCCAGCAGTGATTTGAGTCGGGGGGACACCGGGGAGCTGTTTTTT. This sequence encodes CASSDLSRGDTGELFF. The full variable domain, in which reference TRBV28 and TRBJ2-2 provide the parts outside the CDR3, is DVKVTQSSRYLVKRTGEKVFLECVQDMDHENMFWYRQDPGLGLRLIYFSYDVKMKEKGDIPEGYSVSREKKERFSLILESASTNQTSMYLCASSDLSRGDTGELFFGEGSRLTVL.

V usage is TRBV29-1 and J usage is TRBJ2-7, with D unclear. This CDR3 is 14 amino acids long. Germline assignment: CDR1 SQVTM and CDR2 ANQGSEA. With 4 bases removed from V and 2 bases from J, the gap between germline ends came to 15 bases. CDR3 protein: CSVVSRPEPYEQYF. The CDR3 DNA is TGCAGCGTTGTGTCCCGACCAGAGCCCTACGAGCAGTACTTC.

The table lists this clonotype with many counts. This chain links TRBV30 with TRBJ2-1; D call uncertain. The V end was cut by 4 bases, the J end by 6 bases, with 13 bases between. The CDR3 spans 13 residues. Looked up from germline, CDR1 is GTSNPN and CDR2 is SVGIG (reference sequence). CDR3 sequence reads: CAWMSELGNEQFF. The DNA for the CDR3 is TGTGCCTGGATGTCCGAACTCGGCAATGAGCAGTTCTTC.

The V call is TRBV28, the J call TRBJ2-2; D gene uncertain. V was shortened by 5 bases and J by 3 bases, with 10 bases between the two germline ends. Germline CDR1 and CDR2: MDHEN and SYDVKM. The CDR3 runs to 14 residues. CDR3 protein: CASSPPGYTGELFF. In DNA, the CDR3 is TGTGCCAGCAGTCCTCCCGGGTACACCGGGGAGCTGTTTTTT.

This clonotype was seen at least ten times. In nucleotides, the CDR3 is TGTGCCAGCAGTACCGGACAGGCAAAAGATACGCAGTATTTT. Protein product: CASSTGQAKDTQYF. The rearrangement links TRBV6-1 to TRBJ2-3; 7 positions agree with TRBD1. The V and J ends lost 5 bases and 5 bases, in that order; junction bases with no gene match: 7. Per germline, CDR1 MNHNS and CDR2 SASEGT. This CDR3 has 14 amino acids.

V is TRBV5-6 and J is TRBJ2-1, with 15 bases identical to TRBD2. Germline trimming cut 3 bases from V and 8 bases from J; bases unmatched to any gene: 18. Germline CDR1 is SGHDT and CDR2 is YYEEEE. The CDR3 has 20 amino acids. The CDR3 is CASSSINAGLAGGPDDEQFF. In DNA form, the CDR3 reads TGTGCCAGCAGCTCTATAAACGCTGGACTAGCGGGAGGGCCGGATGATGAGCAGTTCTTC.

The chain combines TRBV12-3 or TRBV12-4 with TRBJ2-1, with 15 bases fitting TRBD2. The CDR3 is 12 amino acids. V trimming: 10 bases; J trimming: 14 bases; junction bases outside the gene matches: 6. The CDR3 spells CATWTSGRGEFF. The CDR3 DNA is TGTGCCACGTGGACTAGCGGGAGGGGGGAGTTCTTC.

Many counts were recorded for this clonotype. The J gene is TRBJ2-7, the V gene TRBV6-5, with 10 bases that match TRBD2. Germline CDR1 and CDR2: MNHEY and SVGAGI. V was pared by 0 bases and J by 5 bases, with 7 bases of the junction left unmatched. The CDR3 consists of 16 residues. CDR3 amino acids: CASSYSLPSGRNEQYF. CDR3 nucleotides: TGTGCCAGCAGTTACTCGTTGCCTAGCGGGAGAAACGAGCAGTACTTC.

This clonotype was found many times. The chain carries TRBV11-2 and TRBJ2-6; D remains ambiguous. The germline CDR1 and CDR2 sequences are SGHAT and FQNNGV. This CDR3 has 15 residues. V gave up 0 bases and J gave up 0 bases, with 3 bases separating them. The CDR3 DNA sequence: TGTGCCAGCAGCTTAGAGCTCTCTGGGGCCAACGTCCTGACTTTC. Its translation: CASSLELSGANVLTF.

Of note for this clonotype: This CDR3 is missing its conserved last phenylalanine or tryptophan, likely due to a read error. The V and J genes are TRBV13 and TRBJ2-2, with 9 bases matching TRBD2. In germline, CDR1 is PRHDT, CDR2 FYEKMQ (reference sequence). J was trimmed by 0 bases and V by 5 bases; bases with no gene match: 1. CDR3 length: 15 amino acids. DNA of the CDR3: TGTGCCAGCAGCCCTAGCGGGGCGAACACCGGGGAGCTGTTTCTT. Protein sequence: CASSPSGANTGELFL.

This clonotype has only a few counts. The chain links TRBV30 to TRBJ1-5; a weak D match, TRBD1 (5 bases). The CDR3 spans 12 residues. Germline CDR1 reads GTSNPN; CDR2 reads SVGIG (reference sequence). Trimming took 5 bases from V and 3 from J, leaving 8 bases between them. CDR3 in amino acids: CAWAGANQPQHF. CDR3 coding DNA: TGTGCCTGGGCCGGGGCCAATCAGCCCCAGCATTTT.

J is TRBJ2-2 and V is TRBV27, with D perhaps matching TRBD2 (6 bases). The V gene's germline CDR1 is MNHEY and CDR2 SMNVEV (reference sequence). The ends were cut back, 1 base at V and 4 bases at J, with 16 bases in the middle. CDR3 length equals 17 residues. The CDR3 reads CASSLLPGSSGTGELFF. The CDR3 DNA reads TGTGCCAGCAGTTTATTGCCCGGGAGCTCGGGCACCGGGGAGCTGTTTTTT.